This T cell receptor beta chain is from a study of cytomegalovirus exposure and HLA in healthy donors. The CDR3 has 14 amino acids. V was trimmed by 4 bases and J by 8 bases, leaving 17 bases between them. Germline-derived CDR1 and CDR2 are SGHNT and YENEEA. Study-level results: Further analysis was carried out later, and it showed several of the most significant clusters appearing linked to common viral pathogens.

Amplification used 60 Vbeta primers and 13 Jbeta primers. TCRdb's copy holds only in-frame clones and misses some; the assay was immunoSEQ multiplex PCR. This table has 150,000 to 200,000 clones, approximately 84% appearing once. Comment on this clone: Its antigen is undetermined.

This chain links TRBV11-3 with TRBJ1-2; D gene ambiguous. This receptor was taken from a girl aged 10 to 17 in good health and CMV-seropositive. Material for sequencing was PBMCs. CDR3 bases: TGTGCCAGCAGCTCTACGGCAGGAACCCGCGGCTACACCTTC. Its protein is CASSSTAGTRGYTF.